The rows below give T cell receptor beta chains drawn from one sample of a study of beta chain features in type 1 diabetes. Assay: immunoSEQ multiplex PCR; the TCRdb copy retains only in-frame clones and omits some. Here the sample spans over 40,000 clones, around 50% being singletons. The sample consisted of Tregs from blood. These receptors were taken from a woman aged 18-29 years in good health. The CDR3 runs from the conserved cysteine through the conserved F or W. The order of the fields is D gene, J gene, clone size, CDR3 length, V gene, CDR3 protein, CDR3 DNA. D genes are given only for firm matches. Where a row states a size, it is once, few, many or the class of an expanded clone; other rows omit it.

>-|TRBJ2-2|-|15|TRBV11-2
CASSLNPLNAGELFF
TGTGCCAGCAGCTTAAATCCTCTAAACGCCGGGGAGCTGTTTTTT
>TRBD2|TRBJ2-1|once|16|TRBV19
CASSPSLLAGGNEQFF
TGTGCCAGTAGTCCCTCACTACTAGCGGGAGGCAATGAGCAGTTCTTC
>TRBD1|TRBJ1-2|-|15|TRBV28
CASSPTGTGGMGYTF
TGTGCCAGCAGTCCAACCGGGACAGGGGGCATGGGCTACACCTTC
>-|TRBJ2-3|few|12|TRBV19
CASRGGADTQYF
TGTGCCAGTCGGGGTGGTGCAGATACGCAGTATTTT
>-|TRBJ2-3|large|17|TRBV7-2
CASSLRWLASSTDTQYF
TGTGCCAGCAGCTTAAGATGGCTAGCCAGCAGTACAGATACGCAGTATTTT
>-|TRBJ1-2|-|14|TRBV7-2
CASSLPGRPRGYTF
TGTGCCAGCAGCTTACCTGGGAGACCACGTGGCTACACCTTC
>-|TRBJ1-1|-|14|TRBV29-1
CSVEEPGLHTEAFF
TGCAGCGTTGAAGAGCCAGGATTACATACTGAAGCTTTCTTT
>TRBD2|TRBJ2-1|few|19|TRBV5-4
CASSLGLAGGTSSYNEQFF
TGTGCCAGCAGCTTGGGGCTAGCGGGAGGAACCTCCTCCTACAATGAGCAGTTCTTC
>-|TRBJ1-2|few|14|TRBV29-1
CSVAGEYANYGYTF
TGCAGCGTCGCTGGAGAGTATGCTAACTATGGCTACACCTTC
>TRBD2|TRBJ2-1|-|16|TRBV4-2
CASSQVGTSGYNEQFF
TGTGCCAGCAGCCAAGTCGGGACTAGCGGCTACAATGAGCAGTTCTTC
>TRBD1|TRBJ2-7|-|15|TRBV6-6
CASSSLDRVDYEQYF
TGTGCCAGCAGTTCTTTAGACAGGGTAGACTACGAGCAGTACTTC
>-|TRBJ1-2|-|12|TRBV2
CARRDAGSGYTF
TGTGCCAGGCGGGACGCAGGGTCGGGCTACACCTTC
>-|TRBJ2-1|-|11|TRBV29-1
CSVGRGNEQFF
TGCAGCGTTGGACGGGGTAATGAGCAGTTCTTC
>-|TRBJ2-7|few|13|TRBV10-3
CAISDREKNEQYF
TGTGCCATCAGTGATAGGGAGAAGAACGAGCAGTACTTC
>-|TRBJ1-1|-|15|TRBV7-8
CASSLDGNLNTEAFF
TGTGCCAGCAGCTTAGATGGCAATTTGAACACTGAAGCTTTCTTT
>-|TRBJ2-6|-|18|TRBV28
CASTVDSYGPSGANVLTF
TGTGCCAGCACCGTGGACAGTTACGGACCCTCTGGGGCCAACGTCCTGACTTTC
>-|TRBJ2-2|few|12|TRBV29-1
CSVGRDTGELFF
TGCAGCGTTGGGAGGGACACCGGGGAGCTGTTTTTT
>TRBD1|TRBJ2-7|few|13|TRBV30
CAWSSGGGYEQYF
TGTGCCTGGAGTTCAGGGGGCGGCTACGAGCAGTACTTC
>TRBD1|TRBJ1-5|few|14|TRBV18
CASSPGTEAQPQHF
TGTGCCAGCTCACCCGGGACAGAAGCCCAGCCCCAGCATTTT
>-|TRBJ1-5|few|12|TRBV29-1
CSVGTANQPQHF
TGCAGCGTTGGGACAGCTAATCAGCCCCAGCATTTT
>-|TRBJ1-1|few|11|TRBV28
CASTVNTEAFF
TGTGCCAGCACAGTGAACACTGAAGCTTTCTTT
>TRBD2|TRBJ2-7|-|15|TRBV5-1
CASSLVAGDLYEQYF
TGCGCCAGCAGCTTGGTAGCGGGAGACCTCTACGAGCAGTACTTC
>TRBD2|TRBJ2-1|-|17|TRBV29-1
CSVEGGLAGGSYNEQFF
TGCAGCGTTGAAGGCGGACTAGCGGGCGGATCCTACAATGAGCAGTTCTTC
>-|TRBJ2-5|-|13|TRBV5-4
CASSPDRWGTQYF
TGTGCCAGCAGCCCCGACAGGTGGGGGACCCAGTACTTC
>TRBD1|TRBJ2-5|once|15|TRBV28
CASNTVEGAYGTQYF
TGTGCCAGCAACACTGTAGAGGGGGCTTACGGGACCCAGTACTTC
>-|TRBJ1-4|few|15|TRBV5-6
CASSLAGGINEKLFF
TGTGCCAGCAGCTTGGCCGGGGGGATTAATGAAAAACTGTTTTTT
>-|TRBJ2-2|-|14|TRBV7-8
CASSLNRNTGELFF
TGTGCCAGCAGCTTAAACAGGAACACCGGGGAGCTGTTTTTT
>-|TRBJ1-2|-|14|TRBV7-2
CASSPTGIGYGYTF
TGTGCCAGCAGTCCAACAGGGATTGGCTATGGCTACACCTTC
>TRBD2|TRBJ2-4|-|16|TRBV7-2
CASSPSGLAGGNIQYF
TGTGCCAGCAGCCCCAGCGGCCTAGCGGGAGGAAACATTCAGTACTTC
>-|TRBJ2-5|-|15|TRBV11-2
CASSFQIGLQETQYF
TGTGCCAGCAGCTTTCAGATCGGACTACAAGAGACCCAGTACTTC
>TRBD1|TRBJ2-1|-|14|TRBV2
CASRGGQGAYEQFF
TGTGCCAGCAGGGGGGGACAGGGGGCGTATGAGCAGTTCTTC
>-|TRBJ2-3|-|15|TRBV5-1
CASSLAAGGGDTQYF
TGCGCCAGCAGCTTGGCTGCAGGAGGCGGGGATACGCAGTATTTT
>TRBD2|TRBJ2-3|-|15|TRBV18
CASSPGLASTDTQYF
TGTGCCAGCTCACCTGGACTAGCGAGTACAGATACGCAGTATTTT
>TRBD1|TRBJ1-4|-|14|TRBV6-5
CASSLQGASEKLFF
TGTGCCAGCAGCTTACAGGGGGCGAGTGAAAAACTGTTTTTT
>-|TRBJ2-2|-|14|TRBV6-4
CASQPYANTGELFF
TGTGCCAGCCAACCCTACGCGAACACCGGGGAGCTGTTTTTT
>TRBD1|TRBJ1-5|-|15|TRBV7-9
CASSRDRGGNQPQHF
TGTGCCAGCAGCAGGGACAGGGGAGGCAATCAGCCCCAGCATTTT
>TRBD2|TRBJ2-1|-|16|TRBV7-2
CASSPRPAGNYNEQFF
TGTGCCAGCAGCCCACGGCCAGCGGGAAACTACAATGAGCAGTTCTTC
>TRBD2|TRBJ2-3|-|20|TRBV7-3
CASSLRTGLAGGLRTDTQYF
TGTGCCAGCAGCTTAAGAACCGGACTAGCGGGAGGGCTTCGCACAGATACGCAGTATTTT
>-|TRBJ2-7|-|13|TRBV7-9
CASGGYPNYEQYF
TGTGCCAGCGGGGGGTATCCAAACTACGAGCAGTACTTC
>-|TRBJ2-7|few|17|TRBV10-3
CAISESAGSQFSYEQYF
TGTGCCATCAGTGAGTCGGCGGGAAGCCAATTTTCCTACGAGCAGTACTTC
>-|TRBJ2-3|-|13|TRBV18
CASSPRQGDTQYF
TGTGCCAGCTCACCAAGGCAGGGGGATACGCAGTATTTT
>-|TRBJ2-1|-|15|TRBV19
CASSTRLEAYNEQFF
TGTGCCAGTAGTACTCGACTAGAAGCCTACAATGAGCAGTTCTTC
>TRBD2|TRBJ2-7|-|14|TRBV9
CASSVRLASYEQYF
TGTGCCAGCAGCGTGCGACTAGCATCCTACGAGCAGTACTTC
>-|TRBJ2-3|-|17|TRBV5-6
CASSFASGPDYADTQYF
TGTGCCAGCAGCTTCGCGTCAGGGCCGGATTATGCAGATACGCAGTATTTT
>TRBD1|TRBJ1-4|-|14|TRBV28
CASTGGGANEKLFF
TGTGCCAGCACAGGGGGCGGGGCTAATGAAAAACTGTTTTTT
>TRBD2|TRBJ2-1|-|16|TRBV9
CASSVGRTSGANEQFF
TGTGCCAGCAGCGTAGGTAGGACTAGCGGGGCCAATGAGCAGTTCTTC
>-|TRBJ2-1|-|14|TRBV7-2
CASSRSPLGDEQFF
TGTGCCAGCAGCCGGAGCCCATTAGGGGATGAGCAGTTCTTC
>TRBD2|TRBJ2-1|once|14|TRBV6-1
CASRALAGGKGQFF
TGTGCCAGCAGGGCACTAGCGGGGGGGAAGGGGCAGTTCTTC
>-|TRBJ2-3|-|14|TRBV5-1
CASSLRQSTDTQYF
TGCGCCAGCAGCTTAAGACAGTCCACAGATACGCAGTATTTT
>-|TRBJ2-3|-|15|TRBV7-3
CASSLTKTATDTQYF
TGTGCCAGCAGCTTAACTAAAACAGCTACAGATACGCAGTATTTT
>-|TRBJ2-1|few|11|TRBV28
CASSLRNEQFF
TGTGCCAGCAGTCTCCGGAATGAGCAGTTCTTC
>-|TRBJ2-5|few|13|TRBV6-6
CASSSSRTGGQYF
TGTGCCAGCAGTTCATCTCGTACCGGGGGTCAGTACTTC
>TRBD2|TRBJ2-1|few|17|TRBV7-6
CASSRTQGLAGRNEQFF
TGTGCCAGCAGCCGAACGCAGGGACTAGCGGGAAGGAATGAGCAGTTCTTC
>TRBD1|TRBJ1-1|-|13|TRBV7-2
CASSYRGLGEAFF
TGTGCCAGCAGCTACAGGGGGCTGGGAGAAGCTTTCTTT
>-|TRBJ2-7|medium-sized|15|TRBV28
CASSRLSGASYEQYF
TGTGCCAGCAGTCGCTTAAGCGGTGCCTCCTACGAGCAGTACTTC
>TRBD1|TRBJ2-7|-|14|TRBV7-2
CASSLVGDRGEQYF
TGTGCCAGCAGCTTAGTAGGGGACAGGGGCGAGCAGTACTTC
>TRBD1|TRBJ1-5|-|15|TRBV7-2
CASSLSAGGNKPQHF
TGTGCCAGCAGCTTATCGGCAGGGGGCAACAAGCCCCAGCATTTT
>TRBD2|TRBJ2-2|-|15|TRBV7-2
CASSSGLANTGELFF
TGTGCCAGCAGCTCGGGACTAGCGAACACCGGGGAGCTGTTTTTT
>TRBD1|TRBJ1-1|-|14|TRBV6-1
CASSVGQANTEAFF
TGTGCCAGCAGTGTCGGACAGGCGAACACTGAAGCTTTCTTT